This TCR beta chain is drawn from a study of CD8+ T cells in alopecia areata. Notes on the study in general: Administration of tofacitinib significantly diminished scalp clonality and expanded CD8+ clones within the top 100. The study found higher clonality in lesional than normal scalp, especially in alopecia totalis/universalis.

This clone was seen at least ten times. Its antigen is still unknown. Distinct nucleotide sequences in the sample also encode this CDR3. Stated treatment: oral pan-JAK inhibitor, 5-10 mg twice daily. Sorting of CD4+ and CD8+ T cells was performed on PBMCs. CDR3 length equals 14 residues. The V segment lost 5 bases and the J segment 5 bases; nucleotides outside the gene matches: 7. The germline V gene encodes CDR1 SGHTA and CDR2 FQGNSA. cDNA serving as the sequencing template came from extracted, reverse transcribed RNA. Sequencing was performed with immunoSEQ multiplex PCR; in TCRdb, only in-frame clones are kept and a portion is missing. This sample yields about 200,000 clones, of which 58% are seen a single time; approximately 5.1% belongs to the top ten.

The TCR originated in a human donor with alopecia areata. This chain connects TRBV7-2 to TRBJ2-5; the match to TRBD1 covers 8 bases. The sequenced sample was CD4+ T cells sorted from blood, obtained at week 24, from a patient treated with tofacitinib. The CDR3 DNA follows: TGTGCCAGCAGCCCGGACAGGGCGGGGGAGACCCAGTACTTC. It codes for CASSPDRAGETQYF.